Below, one TCR beta chain is given with its context. Its recognized antigen is unknown. No base quality values were provided; no much bigger clone lies one nucleotide off. The data were obtained in a study of CD8+ T cells in alopecia areata (dated by TCRdb to the late 2010s). With regard to the full study: The treated patients took part in an open-label pilot trial in which moderate-to-severe alopecia areata was treated with oral tofacitinib at 5 to 10 mg twice daily. Patients stayed on tofacitinib for 6 to 18 months and then had 6 months of follow-up off drug so that delayed response and recurrence could be assessed. High-throughput TCRbeta sequencing was used to examine T cell clonal expansion in alopecia areata in both the C3H/HeJ mouse model and human patients. On the human side, TCRbeta sequencing was run on scalp tissue and on sorted CD4+ and CD8+ peripheral blood T cells from healthy controls and from alopecia areata patients with either patchy or totalis/universalis disease. Biopsies were taken from tofacitinib-treated patients at baseline and at 4 and 24 weeks of treatment, and a later scalp biopsy was taken in several of the tofacitinib-treated patients. Scalp clonality was compared across normal scalp (n=4), patchy alopecia areata scalp (n=8), and alopecia totalis/universalis scalp (n=8). RNA was obtained with the PAXgene miRNA kit for fixed scalp, the miRNeasy kit for PBMCs, and the RNeasy kit for mouse skin. immunoSEQ multiplex PCR using 35 Vbeta forward primers and 13 Jbeta reverse primers was used to amplify TCRbeta CDR3 regions.

CDR1 SEHNR and CDR2 FQNEAQ are derived from the germline V gene (reference sequence). The CDR3 sequence holds 13 residues, the cysteine and phenylalanine included. This entry keeps only the CDR3 DNA: 39 bases, framed from base 1. V was cut back by 4 bases and J by 8 bases, leaving a gap of 12 bases between them. Library preparation employed the immunoSEQ multiplex PCR assay. RNA was extracted from all samples and reverse transcribed into cDNA, which served as template for TCR sequencing. First-strand cDNA was synthesized using SuperScript III with a 2:1 mix of oligo-dT and random hexamers. A synthetic immune receptor repertoire was used to assess amplification bias, and residual bias was removed computationally. The study's processing was this. Raw reads were preprocessed to remove errors, and CDR3 was defined according to IMGT conventions as the region from the conserved cysteine to phenylalanine. Clonality was computed by normalizing Shannon entropy by log2 of the number of productive unique TCRs and subtracting the result from 1. Whether scalp clones were CD4 or CD8 was inferred by matching scalp TCRbeta sequences against CD4 and CD8 repertoires sorted from blood. TCRdb carries this immuneACCESS record with in-frame sequences only. Its versions omit some clonotypes, under half of them owing to an unresolved V gene in the studies checked, with the rest unexplained. That table supplies the V and J calls and clone size; D and trimming were determined from the DNA. In all, the sample holds some 120,000 clones, and approximately 58% of those were seen once. Jointly, the top ten make up 3.5% to 5% of the sample.

In light of the paper, this sample's time point label describes: baseline before oral tofacitinib. Lesional scalp punch biopsies and peripheral blood were obtained from alopecia areata patients. PBMCs were separated by density centrifugation and stained for CD3, CD4 and CD8, after which CD4+ and CD8+ T cells were sorted on a FACSAria. Summary of the overall study and its limitations: TCR sequences shared between patients were less clear than in mice, possibly partly because of HLA diversity in the patient population. Compared with normal scalp, lesional scalp, particularly in alopecia totalis/universalis, had higher clonality and more expanded CD8+ clones, which suggests antigenic drive. Unlike mouse skin, which is dominated by gammadelta T cells, normal human skin has resident alphabeta T cells that are also sequenced, and this complicates analysis of the scalp TCR repertoire.

Sequencing was performed on CD4+ T cells sorted from blood, taken at week 0. This TCR was sampled from a human donor with alopecia areata. The chain joins TRBV7-9 to TRBJ2-1, with TRBD2 as a weak D call on 6 bases. The CDR3 reads CASSSREKHEQFF. The nucleotide sequence reads as follows: TGTGCCAGCAGCTCCCGGGAGAAACATGAGCAGTTCTTC.